These T cell receptor beta chains were read from a single sample in a study of OX40 agonist ivuxolimab in advanced cancers. Sequencing used immunoSEQ multiplex PCR; TCRdb keeps in-frame clones, though not all of them. This sample has 10,000 to 15,000 clones, with about 75% found just once. Sequences were derived from CD4+ or CD8+ T cells sorted from blood, sampled in a trial of the OX40 agonist ivuxolimab. The origin of the receptors is an adult with an advanced solid tumor such as melanoma, head and neck, liver or kidney cancer. CDR3s include the opening cysteine and the closing phenylalanine or tryptophan. Each record gives: V gene, D gene, CDR3 length, clone size, J gene, CDR3 protein, CDR3 DNA. A D gene is named only where the DNA matches it firmly. A clone size is listed for some rows: how often the clone was seen (once, few, many), or a class if it is expanded.

v_gene: TRBV13; d_gene: -; len: 13; abundance: -; j_gene: TRBJ1-2; CDR3aa: CASSLGGAYGYTF; CDR3nt: TGTGCCAGCAGCTTAGGGGGGGCCTATGGCTACACCTTC
v_gene: TRBV5-6; d_gene: TRBD2; len: 15; abundance: -; j_gene: TRBJ2-7; CDR3aa: CASSPGVGEGYEQYF; CDR3nt: TGTGCCAGCAGCCCTGGGGTAGGGGAGGGGTACGAGCAGTACTTC
v_gene: TRBV10-3; d_gene: -; len: 14; abundance: -; j_gene: TRBJ1-1; CDR3aa: CAISLTGMNTEAFF; CDR3nt: TGTGCCATCAGCCTGACAGGTATGAACACTGAAGCTTTCTTT
v_gene: TRBV27; d_gene: -; len: 13; abundance: once; j_gene: TRBJ1-5; CDR3aa: CASRGQGGQPQHF; CDR3nt: TGTGCCAGCCGAGGTCAGGGCGGGCAGCCCCAGCATTTT
v_gene: TRBV10-3; d_gene: -; len: 15; abundance: -; j_gene: TRBJ2-2; CDR3aa: CAISESGENTGELFF; CDR3nt: TGTGCCATCAGTGAGTCGGGAGAGAACACCGGGGAGCTGTTTTTT
v_gene: TRBV6-1; d_gene: -; len: 17; abundance: -; j_gene: TRBJ2-2; CDR3aa: CAISELVRDSNTGELFF; CDR3nt: TGTGCCATCAGTGAATTAGTAAGGGACTCGAACACCGGGGAGCTGTTTTTT
v_gene: TRBV7-9; d_gene: TRBD1; len: 15; abundance: -; j_gene: TRBJ2-7; CDR3aa: CASSLEGQVGYEQYF; CDR3nt: TGTGCCAGCAGCCTAGAAGGACAGGTCGGCTACGAGCAGTACTTC
v_gene: TRBV11-3; d_gene: -; len: 15; abundance: -; j_gene: TRBJ1-4; CDR3aa: CASSLFSRGVEKLFF; CDR3nt: TGTGCCAGCAGCTTATTCTCTAGAGGAGTGGAAAAACTGTTTTTT
v_gene: TRBV7-6; d_gene: -; len: 13; abundance: once; j_gene: TRBJ1-1; CDR3aa: CASSLSGATEAFF; CDR3nt: TGTGCCAGCAGCTTATCGGGGGCCACTGAAGCTTTCTTT
v_gene: TRBV7-3; d_gene: TRBD1; len: 15; abundance: -; j_gene: TRBJ2-2; CDR3aa: CASSLGTGNTGELFF; CDR3nt: TGTGCCAGCAGCTTGGGGACAGGGAACACCGGGGAGCTGTTTTTT
v_gene: TRBV5-6; d_gene: -; len: 14; abundance: -; j_gene: TRBJ2-7; CDR3aa: CASSPGGRVYEQYF; CDR3nt: TGTGCCAGCAGCCCGGGGGGCCGCGTCTACGAGCAGTACTTC
v_gene: TRBV7-6; d_gene: TRBD1; len: 14; abundance: many; j_gene: TRBJ1-4; CDR3aa: CASSFDRGFEKLFF; CDR3nt: TGTGCCAGCAGCTTCGACAGGGGTTTCGAAAAACTGTTTTTT
v_gene: TRBV4-1; d_gene: TRBD2; len: 16; abundance: -; j_gene: TRBJ2-1; CDR3aa: CASSYRLAVDYNEQFF; CDR3nt: TGCGCCAGCAGCTACCGACTAGCGGTAGACTACAATGAGCAGTTCTTC
v_gene: TRBV4-1; d_gene: -; len: 12; abundance: once; j_gene: TRBJ2-7; CDR3aa: CASSHLEREQYF; CDR3nt: TGCGCCAGCAGCCACCTAGAACGCGAGCAGTACTTC
v_gene: TRBV7-7; d_gene: -; len: 12; abundance: -; j_gene: TRBJ1-2; CDR3aa: CASSFRQYGYTF; CDR3nt: TGTGCCAGCAGCTTTAGGCAGTATGGCTACACCTTC
v_gene: TRBV19; d_gene: -; len: 13; abundance: medium-sized; j_gene: TRBJ2-3; CDR3aa: CASGERPTDTQYF; CDR3nt: TGTGCCAGTGGGGAAAGGCCCACAGATACGCAGTATTTT
v_gene: TRBV4-1; d_gene: TRBD1; len: 17; abundance: -; j_gene: TRBJ2-7; CDR3aa: CASSQARTGSHTYEQYF; CDR3nt: TGCGCCAGCAGCCAAGCGAGGACAGGGTCCCACACCTACGAGCAGTACTTC
v_gene: TRBV5-6; d_gene: TRBD1; len: 17; abundance: -; j_gene: TRBJ1-5; CDR3aa: CASSLGGTGLIHSPQHF; CDR3nt: TGTGCCAGCAGCTTGGGGGGGACAGGGTTAATCCATTCGCCCCAGCATTTT
v_gene: TRBV5-6; d_gene: -; len: 13; abundance: once; j_gene: TRBJ1-1; CDR3aa: CASSPRGDTEAFF; CDR3nt: TGCGCCAGCAGTCCACGGGGTGACACTGAAGCTTTCTTT
v_gene: TRBV27; d_gene: -; len: 14; abundance: -; j_gene: TRBJ2-7; CDR3aa: CASSLRGYGDEQYF; CDR3nt: TGTGCCAGCAGTCTGCGGGGATACGGCGACGAGCAGTACTTC
v_gene: TRBV28; d_gene: TRBD2; len: 15; abundance: -; j_gene: TRBJ2-7; CDR3aa: CASSLSSGSSYEQYF; CDR3nt: TGTGCCAGCAGTTTATCTAGCGGGAGCTCCTACGAGCAGTACTTC
v_gene: TRBV6-6; d_gene: -; len: 13; abundance: -; j_gene: TRBJ2-3; CDR3aa: CASSYFITDTQYF; CDR3nt: TGTGCCAGCAGTTACTTCATCACAGATACGCAGTATTTT
v_gene: TRBV27; d_gene: -; len: 16; abundance: -; j_gene: TRBJ1-1; CDR3aa: CASSLSSLGARTEAFF; CDR3nt: TGTGCCAGCAGTTTATCGAGTCTAGGGGCGAGAACTGAAGCTTTCTTT
v_gene: TRBV6-1; d_gene: -; len: 14; abundance: -; j_gene: TRBJ1-2; CDR3aa: CASSYQGGRYGYTF; CDR3nt: TGTGCCAGCAGTTATCAGGGAGGGAGGTATGGCTACACCTTC
v_gene: TRBV5-5; d_gene: TRBD2; len: 16; abundance: few; j_gene: TRBJ2-3; CDR3aa: CASRLGSGSSGDTQYF; CDR3nt: TGTGCCAGCAGATTAGGTAGCGGGAGTTCAGGAGATACGCAGTATTTT
v_gene: TRBV9; d_gene: -; len: 15; abundance: -; j_gene: TRBJ2-7; CDR3aa: CASSEGGGRNYEQYF; CDR3nt: TGTGCCAGCAGCGAGGGGGGCGGGAGAAACTACGAGCAGTACTTC
v_gene: TRBV11-3; d_gene: -; len: 15; abundance: -; j_gene: TRBJ2-2; CDR3aa: CASSKRAANTGELFF; CDR3nt: TGTGCCAGCAGTAAGCGGGCTGCGAACACCGGGGAGCTGTTTTTT
v_gene: TRBV6-5; d_gene: TRBD2; len: 12; abundance: -; j_gene: TRBJ2-7; CDR3aa: CASTGGGDEQYF; CDR3nt: TGTGCCAGCACTGGGGGAGGGGACGAGCAGTACTTC
v_gene: TRBV5-6; d_gene: -; len: 14; abundance: -; j_gene: TRBJ1-2; CDR3aa: CASSPTGFLYGYTF; CDR3nt: TGTGCCAGCAGCCCTACAGGGTTTCTCTATGGCTACACCTTC